Below, one T cell receptor (beta chain) is given with its context. Its antigen is unidentified. This sample stems from a study of T cell repertoires in cytomegalovirus infection. At the level of the study: CMV infection plus the matching HLA type was flagged by public TCR beta signatures.

Germline V gives CDR1 MNHNY, CDR2 SVGAGI (reference sequence). The ends were cut back, 2 bases at V and 6 bases at J, with 17 bases in the middle. The CDR3 length is 16 residues. TCRdb reprocessed the reads with MiXCR, giving one entry per CDR3 protein. The sample shows 650,000 to 850,000 distinct CDR3 sequences, approximately 32% of them seen only once. Notes on the study in general: Carriers of CMV and the relevant HLA type were discriminated by public TCR beta frequency.

The clonotype comes from a human donor in good health (CMV status not recorded). Some clones in this sample may be carry-over from other donors' samples. The starting material was cultured CD8+ T cells from PBMCs, obtained from culture after CMV antigen stimulation. This chain links TRBV6-6 with TRBJ2-1; possibly TRBD1 for D (5 bases). CDR3: CASSYEGAGWSNEQFF. CDR3 bases: TGTGCCAGCAGTTACGAAGGGGCAGGGTGGTCCAATGAGCAGTTCTTC.